In this sample, the clone carrying this T cell receptor beta chain turned up a few times. This sample includes further DNA sequences coding for the same CDR3. This specimen comes from a study of beta chain features in type 1 diabetes. Trimming took 2 bases from V and 4 from J, leaving 6 bases between them. Looked up from germline, CDR1 is GTSNPN and CDR2 is SVGIG (reference sequence). The CDR3 length is 11 residues. TCRB transcripts that were expressed got sequenced, as all of the isolated RNA had been reverse transcribed. Assay: immunoSEQ multiplex PCR; the TCRdb copy retains only in-frame clones and omits some. The table records 310,000 or so clones, around 10% of them present only once.

The clonotype comes from a woman in her 30s in good health. Specimen: naive CD4+ T cells from blood. This rearrangement joins TRBV30 to TRBJ2-7; D is possibly TRBD1 (6 bases). The CDR3 loop reads CAWSRGYEQYF. The CDR3 DNA is TGTGCCTGGAGTAGGGGGTACGAGCAGTACTTC.